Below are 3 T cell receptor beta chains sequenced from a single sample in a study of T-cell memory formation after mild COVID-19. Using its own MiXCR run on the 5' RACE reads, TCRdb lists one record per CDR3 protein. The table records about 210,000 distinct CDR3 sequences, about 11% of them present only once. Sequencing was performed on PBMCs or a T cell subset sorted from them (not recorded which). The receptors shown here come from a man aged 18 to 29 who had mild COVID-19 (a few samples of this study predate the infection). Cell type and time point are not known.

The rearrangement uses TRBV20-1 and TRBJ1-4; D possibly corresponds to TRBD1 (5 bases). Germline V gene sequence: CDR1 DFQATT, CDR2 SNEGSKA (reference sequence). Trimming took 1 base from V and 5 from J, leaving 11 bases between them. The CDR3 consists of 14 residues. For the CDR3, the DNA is TGCAGTGCTAGAGGTGGGGGGGAGAATGAAAAACTGTTTTTT. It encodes CSARGGGENEKLFF.

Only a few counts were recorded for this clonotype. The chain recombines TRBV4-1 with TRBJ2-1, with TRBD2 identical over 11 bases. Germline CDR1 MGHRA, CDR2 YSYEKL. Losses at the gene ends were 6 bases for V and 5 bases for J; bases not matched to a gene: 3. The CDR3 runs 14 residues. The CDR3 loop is CASSKLAGDNEQFF. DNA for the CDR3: TGCGCCAGCAGTAAACTAGCGGGAGACAATGAGCAGTTCTTC.

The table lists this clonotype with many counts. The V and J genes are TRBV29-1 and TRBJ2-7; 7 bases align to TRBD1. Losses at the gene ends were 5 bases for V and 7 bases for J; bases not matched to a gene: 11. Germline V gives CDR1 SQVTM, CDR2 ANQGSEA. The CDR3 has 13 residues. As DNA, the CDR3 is TGCAGCGTTAATAGAGAGGGGGCGAGTGAGCAGTACGTC. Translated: CSVNREGASEQYV.